The entry that follows covers one TCR beta chain sequence. Its target is unknown. Repertoires were generated with immunoSEQ multiplex PCR, while TCRdb's copy carries only in-frame clones and drops some. Of roughly 640,000 clones listed, approximately 79% are singletons. The CDR3 is 13 amino acids. The ends were cut back, 5 bases at V and 7 bases at J, with 11 bases in the middle. Germline CDR1 MNHEY, CDR2 SMNVEV (reference sequence). This specimen comes from a study of shared clonotypes between healthy human individuals. Study overall: Each donor contributed plates that comprised three CD4 naive, three CD4 memory, two CD8 naive and one CD8 memory. Study results and caveats: The four-donor shared clonotypes exceeded non-shared clonotypes in generation probability, with non-shared ones scoring lower. Owing to a small donor count, the genetic and exposure-history diversity represented was limited.

The clonotype comes from a woman aged 25-40 years in good health. Sequencing used memory CD4+ T cells sorted from blood. Subset specified: CD45RA-negative fraction. The chain employs TRBV27 and TRBJ2-2; D not resolved. The CDR3 sequence is CASSPTLYGELFF. The DNA for the CDR3 is TGTGCCAGCAGTCCGACGTTGTACGGGGAGCTGTTTTTT.